Described below is a single TCR beta chain sequence and its context. Its cognate antigen is unknown. V lost 5 bases, J lost 0 bases, and 11 bases lay in between. The germline V gene has CDR1 SEHNR and CDR2 FQNEAQ (reference sequence). This CDR3 has 15 amino acids. TCRdb's table, derived via immunoSEQ multiplex PCR, lists solely in-frame clones and lacks some. Among some 120,000 clones, around 93% were seen once, and the ten largest hold approximately 1%. These data come from a study of T cell responses to AZD1222 COVID-19 vaccine. Study conclusions and caveats: There were mostly white British donors and more females than males, and clonal diversity was possibly underestimated.

The chain couples TRBV7-9 to TRBJ1-3; D unclear. The material was peripheral blood, obtained on day 0 of AZD1222 vaccination. The receptor was derived from an adult in good health. The CDR3 region has the DNA TGTGCCAGCAGCCCGGACGGGCACTCTGGAAACACCATATATTTT. Translated, it gives CASSPDGHSGNTIYF.